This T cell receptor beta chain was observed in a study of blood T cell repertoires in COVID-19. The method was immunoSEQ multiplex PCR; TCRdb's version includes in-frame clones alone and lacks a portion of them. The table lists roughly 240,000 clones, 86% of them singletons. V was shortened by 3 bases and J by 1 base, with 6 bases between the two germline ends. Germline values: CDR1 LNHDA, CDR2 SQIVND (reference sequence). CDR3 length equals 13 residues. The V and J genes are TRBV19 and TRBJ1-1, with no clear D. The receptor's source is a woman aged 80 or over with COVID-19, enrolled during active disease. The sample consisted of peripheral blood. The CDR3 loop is CASSMRGNTEAFF. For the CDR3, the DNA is TGTGCCAGTAGTATGAGAGGGAACACTGAAGCTTTCTTT.